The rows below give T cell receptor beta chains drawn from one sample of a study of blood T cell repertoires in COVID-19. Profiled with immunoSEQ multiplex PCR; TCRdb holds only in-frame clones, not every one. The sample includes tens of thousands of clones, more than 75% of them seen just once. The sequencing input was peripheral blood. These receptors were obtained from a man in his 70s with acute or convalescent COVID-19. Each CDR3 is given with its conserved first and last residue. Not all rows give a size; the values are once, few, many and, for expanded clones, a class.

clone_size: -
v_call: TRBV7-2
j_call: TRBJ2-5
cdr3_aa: CASSLVTVAGETQYF

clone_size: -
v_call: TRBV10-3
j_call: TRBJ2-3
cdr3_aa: CAIRAPSGKDTDTQYF

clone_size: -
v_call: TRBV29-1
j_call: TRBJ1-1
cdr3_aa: CSVGDRVRNTEAFF

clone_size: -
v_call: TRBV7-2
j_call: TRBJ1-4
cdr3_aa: CASSLDYNEKLFF

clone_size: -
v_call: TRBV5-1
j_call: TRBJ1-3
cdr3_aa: CASRATGTSSGNTIYF

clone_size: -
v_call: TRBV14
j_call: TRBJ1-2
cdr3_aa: CASSPPGTRVDYYGYTF

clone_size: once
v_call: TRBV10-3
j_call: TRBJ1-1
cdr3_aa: CAIHTGTEAFF

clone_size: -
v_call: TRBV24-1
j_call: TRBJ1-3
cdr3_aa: CATYSQGTSGNTIYF

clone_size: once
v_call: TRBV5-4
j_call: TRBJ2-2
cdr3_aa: CAAGNMNTGELFF

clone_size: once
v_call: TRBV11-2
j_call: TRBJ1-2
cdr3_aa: CASSFTGYGYTF

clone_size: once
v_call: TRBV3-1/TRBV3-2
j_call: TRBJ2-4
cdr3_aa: CASSQGGIAKNIQYF

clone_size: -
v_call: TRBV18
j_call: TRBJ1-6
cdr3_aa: CASRTGYNSPLHF

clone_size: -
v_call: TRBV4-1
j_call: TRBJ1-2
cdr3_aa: CASSQIGNYGYTF

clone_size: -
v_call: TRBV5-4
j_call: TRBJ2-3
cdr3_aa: CASSAGGDTDTQYF

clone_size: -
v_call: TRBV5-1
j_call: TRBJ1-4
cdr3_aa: CASGLTATNEKLFF

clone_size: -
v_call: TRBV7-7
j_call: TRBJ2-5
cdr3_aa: CASSLSPTETQYF

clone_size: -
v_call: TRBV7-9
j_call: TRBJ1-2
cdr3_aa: CASGPGATHYGYTF

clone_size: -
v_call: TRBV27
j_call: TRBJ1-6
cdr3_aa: CASSPRGGVLNNSPLHF

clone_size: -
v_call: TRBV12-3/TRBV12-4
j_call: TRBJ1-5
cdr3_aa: CASTREGQPQHF

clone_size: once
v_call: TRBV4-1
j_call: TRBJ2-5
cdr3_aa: CASSTRQAIQETQYF

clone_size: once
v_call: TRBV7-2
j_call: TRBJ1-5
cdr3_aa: CASSGGQGNQPQHF

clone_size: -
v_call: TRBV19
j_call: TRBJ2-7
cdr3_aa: CASSSSGTSGSIVYEQYF

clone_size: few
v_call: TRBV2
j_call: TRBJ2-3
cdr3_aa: CASSDRSSTDTQYF